Reported below is one T cell receptor (beta chain). Its specificity is unknown. The data were taken from a study of shared clonotypes between healthy human individuals. Repertoires were generated with immunoSEQ multiplex PCR, while TCRdb's copy carries only in-frame clones and drops some. The data contain 2 million to 2.5 million clones, around 95% of them singletons. Findings and limits, study-wide: Sequencing depth was expected to influence donor clonotype sharing. It was the non-shared clonotypes that had lower generation probabilities than clonotypes shared by all four donors.

The junction had 11 bases not matched to a gene; V was cut back by 0 bases and J by 7 bases. This CDR3 comprises 16 residues. The germline V gene has CDR1 LGHNA and CDR2 YNFKEQ. The receptor comes from a man aged 18 to 30 in good health. This chain connects TRBV4-2 to TRBJ1-2; TRBD1 agrees at 7 bases. The sample was naive CD4+ T cells sorted from blood. Described subset: CD45RA+ positively selected. The CDR3 coding sequence is TGTGCCAGCAGCCAAGATAGGGGGGAGGGGGCTGGTGGCTACACCTTC. Its translation: CASSQDRGEGAGGYTF.